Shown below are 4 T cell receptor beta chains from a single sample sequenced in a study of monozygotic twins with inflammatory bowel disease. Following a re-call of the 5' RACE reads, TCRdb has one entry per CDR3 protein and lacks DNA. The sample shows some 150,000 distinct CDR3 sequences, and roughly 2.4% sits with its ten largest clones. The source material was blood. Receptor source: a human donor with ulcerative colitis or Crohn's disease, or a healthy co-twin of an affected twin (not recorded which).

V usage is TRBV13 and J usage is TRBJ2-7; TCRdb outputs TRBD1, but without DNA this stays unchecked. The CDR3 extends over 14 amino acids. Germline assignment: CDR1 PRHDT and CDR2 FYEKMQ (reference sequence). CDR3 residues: CASSSGPGDDEQYF. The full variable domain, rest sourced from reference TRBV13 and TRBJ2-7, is AAGVIQSPRHLIKEKRETATLKCYPIPRHDTVYWYQQGPGQDPQFLISFYEKMQSDKGSIPDRFSAQQFSDYHSELNMSSLELGDSALYFCASSSGPGDDEQYFGPGTRLTVT.

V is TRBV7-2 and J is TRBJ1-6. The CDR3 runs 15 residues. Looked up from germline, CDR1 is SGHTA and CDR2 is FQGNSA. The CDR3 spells CASSLGSGSDSPLHF.

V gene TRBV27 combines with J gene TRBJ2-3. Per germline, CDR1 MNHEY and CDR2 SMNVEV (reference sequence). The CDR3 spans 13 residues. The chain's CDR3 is CASSYSRLDTQYF.

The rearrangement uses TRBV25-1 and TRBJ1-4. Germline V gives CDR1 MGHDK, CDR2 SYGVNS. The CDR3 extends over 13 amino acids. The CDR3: CASSEIVYEKLFF. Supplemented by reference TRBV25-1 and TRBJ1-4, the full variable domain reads EADIYQTPRYLVIGTGKKITLECSQTMGHDKMYWYQQDPGMELHLIHYSYGVNSTEKGDLSSESTVSRIRTEHFPLTLESARPSHTSQYLCASSEIVYEKLFFGSGTQLSVL.